The 22 T cell receptor beta chains below were found in one sample sequenced in a study of identical twins. Via MiXCR, TCRdb re-called the 5' RACE reads, giving one row per CDR3 protein. The table shows just over 450,000 distinct CDR3 sequences, with approximately 15% occurring only once. These data also featured in a second study, about yellow fever vaccine responses in identical twins.

Input material: CD4+ T cells sorted from blood. These receptors were collected from a woman aged 18-29 years in good health.

This clonotype was observed a handful of times. The junction shows a germline mismatch at one end, possibly a read error. The rearrangement uses TRBV7-7 and TRBJ2-3; D gene unclear. This CDR3 comprises 13 residues. In germline, CDR1 is SSHAT, CDR2 FNYEAQ (reference sequence). DNA for the CDR3: TGTGCTAGCAGCGCACGGCCCCCAGATACGCAGTATTTT. It yields the protein CASSARPPDTQYF.

This clonotype has a handful of counts. This chain links TRBV3-1 with TRBJ2-3; unclear D gene. Trimming removed 5 bases from V and 11 bases from J, with 14 bases in between. The CDR3 sequence is 12 residues long. CDR1 LGHDT and CDR2 YNNKEL come from the germline V gene (reference sequence). CDR3 bases: TGTGCCAGCAGCACCGGAACGAGTCGGCAGTATTTT. Encoded protein: CASSTGTSRQYF.

This chain connects TRBV6-1 to TRBJ1-5; 11 positions match TRBD1. There are 16 residues in the CDR3. Trimming took 6 bases from V and 2 from J; bases not matched to a gene: 6. The germline V gene has CDR1 MNHNS and CDR2 SASEGT. The CDR3 region is CASRRTGGDGNQPQHF. The CDR3 DNA reads as TGTGCCAGCAGAAGGACAGGGGGCGACGGCAATCAGCCCCAGCATTTT.

The table lists this clonotype with a few counts. The chain combines TRBV6-5 with TRBJ2-1; D may be TRBD2 (5 bases). V shed 6 bases and J shed 7 bases, with 7 bases lying between them. The CDR3 length is 11 residues. Looked up from germline, CDR1 is MNHEY and CDR2 is SVGAGI. For the CDR3, the DNA is TGTGCCAGCAGAAGGGAGAATGAGCAGTTCTTC. Residues: CASRRENEQFF.

The CDR3 region is CASSSGLAGVGYQETQYF. The CDR3 DNA follows: TGTGCCAGCAGCTCGGGACTAGCGGGAGTAGGTTACCAAGAGACCCAGTACTTC. The V call is TRBV7-6, the J call TRBJ2-5; 14 bases line up with TRBD2. The CDR3 is 18 amino acids. V lost 4 bases and J lost 0; bases outside the gene matches: 7. Germline V gene lookup returns CDR1 SGHVS and CDR2 FNYEAQ.

The chain employs TRBV2 and TRBJ1-1; D remains ambiguous. Germline CDR1 is SNHLY and CDR2 is FYNNEI. The CDR3 is made up of 14 amino acids. V lost 4 bases, J lost 1 base, and 10 bases lay in between. CDR3 residues: CASSGLLGNTEAFF. In DNA, the CDR3 is TGTGCCAGCAGTGGGTTATTAGGGAACACTGAAGCTTTCTTT.

The gene calls are TRBV9 and TRBJ2-3, with D possibly TRBD1 on 6 matching bases. Germline values: CDR1 SGDLS, CDR2 YYNGEE. Trimming removed 2 bases from V and 4 bases from J, with 14 bases in between. This CDR3 has 15 amino acids. The CDR3 sequence: CASSVQGGAADTQYF. DNA for the CDR3: TGTGCCAGCAGCGTCCAAGGGGGAGCGGCAGATACGCAGTATTTT.

This clonotype was picked up a small number of times. The chain joins TRBV7-9 to TRBJ1-1; D is perhaps TRBD1 (6 bases). V lost 4 bases and J 4 bases, leaving 13 bases between the germline ends. The length of the CDR3 is 14 residues. Germline V gene data show CDR1 as SEHNR and CDR2 as FQNEAQ (reference sequence). The CDR3 DNA reads TGTGCCAGCAGCTCCCTTCAGGGGAGCACTGAAGCTTTCTTT. Residues: CASSSLQGSTEAFF.

The J gene is TRBJ2-7, the V gene TRBV12-3 or TRBV12-4; 12 bases are a match to TRBD1. V shed 6 bases, J shed 5 bases, and the junction held 14 bases outside the gene matches. This CDR3 is built from 17 residues. CDR3: CASSRDRGPQSGDEQYF. The CDR3 bases are TGTGCCAGCAGCAGGGACAGGGGGCCGCAATCGGGGGACGAGCAGTACTTC.

The chain employs TRBV5-1 and TRBJ2-3, with D perhaps TRBD1 or TRBD2 (5 bases each). Trimming shortened V by 0 bases and J by 1 base, and 15 bases separated the two germline ends. The V gene's germline CDR1 is SGHRS and CDR2 YFSETQ. This CDR3 is 17 amino acids long. This chain's CDR3 is CASSLERRVRGTDTQYF. CDR3 coding DNA: TGCGCCAGCAGCTTGGAGCGGCGGGTCAGGGGCACAGATACGCAGTATTTT.

This clonotype has just a few counts. The chain employs TRBV10-3 and TRBJ2-1, with 7 bases fitting TRBD2. This CDR3 comprises 15 residues. Germline CDR1 is ENHRY and CDR2 is SYGVKD. V trimming: 10 bases; J trimming: 3 bases; junction bases outside the gene matches: 12. CDR3 amino acids: CATREGPLNYNEQFF. CDR3 bases: TGTGCCACCAGGGAGGGCCCCTTAAACTACAATGAGCAGTTCTTC.

CDR3 in DNA: TGCGCCAGCAGCATGTTGGGACAGGGGAACACTGAAGCTTTCTTT. This translates into CASSMLGQGNTEAFF. The chain uses TRBV5-1 and TRBJ1-1, with 9 bases fitting TRBD1. Germline V gene lookup returns CDR1 SGHRS and CDR2 YFSETQ. J was trimmed by 1 base and V by 4 bases; bases with no gene match: 5. The CDR3 contains 15 residues.

The V and J genes are TRBV6-1 and TRBJ2-6; D call uncertain. Trimming stripped 8 bases from V and 0 bases from J, with 14 bases between. Germline V lookup: CDR1 MNHNS, CDR2 SASEGT. The CDR3 consists of 16 residues. The CDR3 region is CASSPPAISGANVLTF. The CDR3 bases are TGTGCCAGCTCCCCTCCGGCGATCTCTGGGGCCAACGTCCTGACTTTC.

This chain joins TRBV2 and TRBJ2-7; either TRBD1 or TRBD2 may supply D (5 bases each). This CDR3 contains 12 residues. Germline CDR1 is SNHLY and CDR2 is FYNNEI. Trimming took 8 bases from V and 3 from J, leaving 11 bases between them. CDR3 region: CASDRGGYEQYF. The DNA for the CDR3 is TGTGCCAGCGACAGAGGAGGCTACGAGCAGTACTTC.

The rearrangement uses TRBV7-9 and TRBJ1-2; D gene uncertain. V lost 2 bases and J 5 bases, leaving 12 bases between the germline ends. This CDR3 has 14 residues. Germline values: CDR1 SEHNR, CDR2 FQNEAQ (reference sequence). For the CDR3, the DNA is TGTGCCAGCAGCTTATTGATTGGAATGTATGGCTACACCTTC. As protein: CASSLLIGMYGYTF.

This clonotype came up a few times. CDR3 region: CASSYSSGRDTQYF. CDR3 bases: TGTGCCAGCAGTTACTCCTCAGGGAGGGATACGCAGTATTTT. The chain carries TRBV6-5 and TRBJ2-3, with D maybe TRBD2 (6 bases). The CDR3 runs 14 residues. V lost 0 bases and J 6 bases, leaving 10 bases between the germline ends. Per the germline V gene, CDR1 is MNHEY and CDR2 is SVGAGI.

This clonotype has ten or more counts. The rearrangement joins TRBV12-3 or TRBV12-4 to TRBJ2-7; D unclear. Trimming shortened V by 3 bases and J by 0 bases, and 9 bases separated the two germline ends. The CDR3 runs 14 residues. The CDR3, as DNA: TGTGCCAGCAGTTTCGGACGCCGCTCCTACGAGCAGTACTTC. This translates into CASSFGRRSYEQYF.

This clonotype was observed a handful of times. CDR3 residues: CASRREGGETQYF. CDR3 nucleotide sequence: TGTGCCAGCAGGCGGGAGGGGGGGGAGACCCAGTACTTC. The chain carries TRBV12-3 or TRBV12-4 and TRBJ2-5, with 9 positions matching TRBD2. The CDR3 consists of 13 residues. V lost 6 bases and J lost 5; bases outside the gene matches: 4.

The chain is built from TRBV19 and TRBJ2-5; D possibly corresponds to TRBD2 (6 bases). In germline, CDR1 is LNHDA, CDR2 SQIVND (reference sequence). CDR3 length equals 13 residues. Trimming removed 4 bases at V and 0 bases at J, with 6 bases between. CDR3: CASSKRDQETQYF. For the CDR3, the DNA is TGTGCCAGTAGTAAGCGGGACCAAGAGACCCAGTACTTC.

This chain uses TRBV11-1 with TRBJ2-3; 11 nucleotides agree with TRBD2. V shed 5 bases and J 0 bases; nucleotides not matched to a gene: 16. In germline, CDR1 is SGHAT, CDR2 FQDESV (reference sequence). The CDR3 runs to 20 residues. CDR3 nucleotide sequence: TGTGCCAGCAGCCCCCGAAGGCTAGCGGGAGGTAAATCTAGCACAGATACGCAGTATTTT. It encodes CASSPRRLAGGKSSTDTQYF.

The chain links TRBV12-3 or TRBV12-4 to TRBJ2-2, with 7 positions matching TRBD2. After removal of 4 bases from V and 13 bases from J, the junction contained 6 bases not matched to a gene. The CDR3 spans 12 residues. The CDR3 is CASSWSRERLFF. CDR3 DNA: TGTGCCAGCAGTTGGTCGCGGGAGAGGCTGTTTTTT.

The CDR3 spells CASSFTPAGNTEAFF. CDR3 coding DNA: TGTGCCAGCAGTTTCACTCCGGCAGGGAACACTGAAGCTTTCTTT. V is TRBV27 and J is TRBJ1-1; D remains unclear. V lost 3 bases and J 1 base, leaving 12 bases between the germline ends. CDR3 length equals 15 residues. Germline CDR1 reads MNHEY; CDR2 reads SMNVEV (reference sequence).